The 20 T cell receptor beta chains given below trace back to one sample, sequenced in a study of lymphopenia after photon versus proton radiotherapy. Clones were read by immunoSEQ multiplex PCR, and TCRdb kept only the in-frame ones, dropping some. The data show 50,000 or so clones, with 92% seen just once and around 17% held by the top ten. This material consisted of peripheral blood, taken from a patient treated with photon-based radiotherapy. The receptor set was obtained from a middle-aged woman with cholangiocarcinoma.

This chain joins TRBV18 and TRBJ2-2, with 8 bases fitting TRBD1. The CDR3 runs to 15 residues. Germline-derived CDR1 and CDR2 are KGHSH and LQKENI. V shed 3 bases, J shed 4 bases, and the junction held 4 bases outside the gene matches. For the CDR3, the DNA is TGTGCCAGCTCACCGACAGGGGCGGTCACCGGGGAGCTGTTTTTT. Its protein product is CASSPTGAVTGELFF.

This clone was seen just once. This sequence joins TRBV5-1 and TRBJ1-4, with no clear D. Germline CDR1 reads SGHRS; CDR2 reads YFSETQ. V lost 5 bases and J lost 1, with 15 bases in between. This CDR3 has 16 residues. CDR3 nucleotides: TGCGCCAGCAGTCGGGATGGAGTAGGAACTAATGAAAAACTGTTTTTT. This sequence encodes CASSRDGVGTNEKLFF.

The V gene is TRBV14, the J gene TRBJ1-1; no reliable D call. The V end lost 4 bases, the J end lost 0 bases, and 6 bases lay between the germline ends. Germline CDR1 reads SGHDN; CDR2 reads FVKESK. This CDR3 contains 13 residues. CDR3 sequence reads: CASSRTVNTEAFF. For the CDR3, the DNA is TGTGCCAGCAGCCGGACGGTGAACACTGAAGCTTTCTTT.

The CDR3 nucleotides read TGTGCCAGCAAGCGAGATGGACTAGAATATAATGAGCAGTTCTTC. Translation: CASKRDGLEYNEQFF. This chain links TRBV2 with TRBJ2-1; 7 bases are shared with TRBD2. Germline V CDR1 and CDR2: SNHLY, FYNNEI. This CDR3 has 15 amino acids. J gave up 7 bases and V 7 bases, and 13 bases lay outside the gene matches.

The chain recombines TRBV6-6 with TRBJ1-1; 9 bases match TRBD1. Germline V gene sequence: CDR1 MNHNY, CDR2 SVGAGI (reference sequence). The J segment lost 0 bases and the V segment lost 0 bases, leaving 2 bases of the junction unmatched. The CDR3 contains 16 residues. The CDR3 loop is CASSYSGTGLNTEAFF. The CDR3 DNA follows: TGTGCCAGCAGTTACTCCGGGACAGGGTTGAACACTGAAGCTTTCTTT.

The chain combines TRBV2 with TRBJ2-5; possibly TRBD1 for D (6 bases). Germline assignment: CDR1 SNHLY and CDR2 FYNNEI. Trimming pared 7 bases from V and 1 base from J, leaving 16 bases between. There are 15 residues in the CDR3. CDR3 residues: CASTPGQNPQETQYF. CDR3 in DNA: TGTGCCAGCACCCCAGGACAGAACCCCCAAGAGACCCAGTACTTC.

This chain's CDR3 is CASSFGLMGEQYF. In DNA form, the CDR3 reads TGTGCCAGCAGCTTCGGGCTTATGGGCGAGCAGTACTTC. The V and J genes are TRBV13 and TRBJ2-7; no clear D. CDR1 is PRHDT and CDR2 is FYEKMQ in the germline V gene (reference sequence). CDR3 length equals 13 residues. Deletions cut 3 bases from V and 6 bases from J, with 12 bases between.

The V gene is TRBV9, the J gene TRBJ2-1; 11 nucleotides agree with TRBD2. The CDR3 is 15 amino acids. Germline V gives CDR1 SGDLS, CDR2 YYNGEE. J lost 9 bases, V lost 4 bases, and 9 bases had no gene match. This CDR3 reads CASSISGGAGSEQFF. Here the CDR3 DNA reads TGTGCCAGCAGCATTAGCGGGGGGGCAGGTAGTGAGCAGTTCTTC.

The rearrangement uses TRBV29-1 and TRBJ2-1; D is unclear. The CDR3 is 10 residues long. V was trimmed by 7 bases and J by 5 bases, leaving 6 bases between them. CDR1 is SQVTM and CDR2 is ANQGSEA in the germline V gene. CDR3 amino acids: CSASDNEQFF. The DNA for the CDR3 is TGCAGCGCCTCTGACAATGAGCAGTTCTTC.

This sequence joins TRBV29-1 and TRBJ2-5; D is unclear. The CDR3 loop spans 13 amino acids. The germline CDR1 and CDR2 sequences are SQVTM and ANQGSEA. V was cut by 3 bases and J by 3 bases, with 11 bases left in between. This chain's CDR3 is CSVDGRDEETQYF. In nucleotides, the CDR3 is TGCAGCGTTGACGGGCGTGATGAAGAGACCCAGTACTTC.

V usage is TRBV4-2 and J usage is TRBJ2-7; D not certain. This CDR3 spans 15 amino acids. V gave up 0 bases and J gave up 0 bases, with 9 bases separating them. The germline CDR1 and CDR2 sequences are LGHNA and YNFKEQ. This CDR3 is CASSQDPIFSYEQYF. The CDR3 nucleotides are TGTGCCAGCAGCCAAGATCCAATATTCTCCTACGAGCAGTACTTC.

The rearrangement joins TRBV30 to TRBJ1-6; 8 nucleotides match TRBD1. V lost 8 bases, J lost 3 bases, and 6 bases stayed unmatched. The CDR3 is 14 amino acids. From germline, CDR1 is GTSNPN and CDR2 SVGIG (reference sequence). In DNA, the CDR3 is TGTGCCGAGACAGGACAGGGCTATAATTCACCCCTCCACTTT. This translates into CAETGQGYNSPLHF.

V and J are TRBV6-6 and TRBJ2-4, with D uncertain. The V gene lost 3 bases and the J gene lost 8 bases, with 5 bases spanning the gap. The CDR3 loop spans 11 amino acids. Per germline, CDR1 MNHNY and CDR2 SVGAGI (reference sequence). CDR3 protein: CASSYGDIQYF. In nucleotides, the CDR3 is TGTGCCAGCAGTTATGGCGACATTCAGTACTTC.

The chain couples TRBV15 to TRBJ1-1; no firm D call. Looked up from germline, CDR1 is LNHNV and CDR2 is YYDKDF (reference sequence). With 0 bases removed from V and 1 base from J, the gap between germline ends came to 15 bases. The CDR3 has 17 amino acids. The CDR3 region is CATSRDPLGKANTEAFF. The CDR3 nucleotides are TGTGCCACCAGCAGAGACCCGCTGGGGAAGGCGAACACTGAAGCTTTCTTT.

The chain employs TRBV21-1 and TRBJ1-2. TRBV21-1 is a documented pseudogene. The CDR3 runs to 12 residues. CDR3: CASSILVYGYTF. The CDR3 DNA sequence: TGTGCCAGCAGCATTCTGGTCTATGGCTACACCTTC.

The chain combines TRBV6-1 with TRBJ2-1; tentatively, D is TRBD1 (6 bases). V was pared by 6 bases and J by 6 bases, with 18 bases between. Germline values: CDR1 MNHNS, CDR2 SASEGT. This CDR3 spans 15 amino acids. CDR3 nucleotide sequence: TGTGCCAGCAGCAAGGACAGCTTCCTGGTCAATGAGCAGTTCTTC. Amino acid sequence: CASSKDSFLVNEQFF.

This clone occurred a few times. The chain is built from TRBV19 and TRBJ1-1; TRBD1 aligns across 7 bases. The CDR3 spans 12 residues. Germline V gives CDR1 LNHDA, CDR2 SQIVND (reference sequence). The junction had 3 bases not matched to a gene; V was cut back by 5 bases and J by 6 bases. In DNA form, the CDR3 reads TGTGCCAGTAGTCCAGGGACAGCTGAAGCTTTCTTT. It encodes CASSPGTAEAFF. Using reference TRBV19 and TRBJ1-1 for the parts outside the CDR3, the full variable domain is DGGITQSPKYLFRKEGQNVTLSCEQNLNHDAMYWYRQDPGQGLRLIYYSQIVNDFQKGDIAEGYSVSREKKESFPLTVTSAQKNPTAFYLCASSPGTAEAFFGQGTRLTVV.

This chain joins TRBV6-5 and TRBJ1-1, with D perhaps matching TRBD1 (5 bases). V shed 7 bases and J shed 4 bases, with 10 bases lying between them. Germline lookup yields CDR1 MNHEY and CDR2 SVGAGI. This CDR3 spans 12 amino acids. DNA for the CDR3: TGTGCCAGCACCCCCGGGGGCACTGAAGCTTTCTTT. Its translation: CASTPGGTEAFF.

The chain couples TRBV10-2 to TRBJ1-1, with D possibly being TRBD1 (5 bases). V was pared by 8 bases and J by 6 bases, with 19 bases between. This CDR3 comprises 14 residues. Per germline, CDR1 WSHSY and CDR2 SAAADI. The CDR3 sequence: CASSPTDGAAEAFF. Here the CDR3 DNA reads TGCGCCAGCTCCCCGACGGACGGGGCGGCTGAAGCTTTCTTT.

The chain carries TRBV30 and TRBJ1-2; D is perhaps TRBD1 (6 bases). The CDR3 length is 14 residues. The V end was cut by 3 bases, the J end by 5 bases, with 16 bases between. Germline V CDR1 and CDR2: GTSNPN, SVGIG (reference sequence). The DNA for the CDR3 is TGTGCCTGGAGGGGGGCCTATGCGGGTTATGGCTACACCTTC. It translates to CAWRGAYAGYGYTF. Full variable domain (outside the CDR3, taken from reference TRBV30 and TRBJ1-2): SQTIHQWPATLVQPVGSPLSLECTVEGTSNPNLYWYRQAAGRGLQLLFYSVGIGQISSEVPQNLSASRPQDRQFILSSKKLLLSDSGFYLCAWRGAYAGYGYTFGSGTRLTVV.